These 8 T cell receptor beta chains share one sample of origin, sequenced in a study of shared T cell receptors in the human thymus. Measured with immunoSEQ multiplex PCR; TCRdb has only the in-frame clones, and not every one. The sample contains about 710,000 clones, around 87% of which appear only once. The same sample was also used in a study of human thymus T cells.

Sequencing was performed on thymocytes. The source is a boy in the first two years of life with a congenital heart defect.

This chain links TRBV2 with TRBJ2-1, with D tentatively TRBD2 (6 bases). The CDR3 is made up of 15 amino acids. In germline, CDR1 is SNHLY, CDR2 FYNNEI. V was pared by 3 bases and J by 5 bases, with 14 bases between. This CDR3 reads CASSDSGGSNNEQFF. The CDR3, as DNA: TGTGCCAGCAGTGATAGCGGTGGCTCGAACAATGAGCAGTTCTTC.

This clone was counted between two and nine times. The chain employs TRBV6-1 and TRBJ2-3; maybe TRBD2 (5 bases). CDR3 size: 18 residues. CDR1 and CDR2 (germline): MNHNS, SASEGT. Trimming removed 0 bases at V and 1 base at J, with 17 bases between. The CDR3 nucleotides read TGTGCCAGCAGTGAAGCGCGAGCGGACCCTTTTCGCACAGATACGCAGTATTTT. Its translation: CASSEARADPFRTDTQYF.

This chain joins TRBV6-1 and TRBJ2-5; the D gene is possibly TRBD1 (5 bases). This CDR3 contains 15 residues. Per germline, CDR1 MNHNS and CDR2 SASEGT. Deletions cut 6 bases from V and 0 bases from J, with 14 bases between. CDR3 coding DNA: TGTGCCAGCAGATACAAGGACAACTACCAAGAGACCCAGTACTTC. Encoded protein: CASRYKDNYQETQYF.

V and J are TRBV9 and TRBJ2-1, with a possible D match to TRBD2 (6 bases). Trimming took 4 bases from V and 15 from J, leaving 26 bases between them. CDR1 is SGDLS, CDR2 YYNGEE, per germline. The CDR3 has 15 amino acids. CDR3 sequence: CASSLSSDYLRARFF. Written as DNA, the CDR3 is TGTGCCAGCAGCCTCTCATCGGACTATCTCCGGGCTCGGTTCTTC.

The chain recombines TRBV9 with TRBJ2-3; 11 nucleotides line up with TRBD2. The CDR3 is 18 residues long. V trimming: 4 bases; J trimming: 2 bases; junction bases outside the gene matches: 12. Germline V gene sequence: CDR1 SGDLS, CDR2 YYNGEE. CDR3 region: CASSNRRASGRSTDTQYF. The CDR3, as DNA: TGTGCCAGCAGCAACCGGAGAGCTAGCGGGAGGTCCACAGATACGCAGTATTTT.

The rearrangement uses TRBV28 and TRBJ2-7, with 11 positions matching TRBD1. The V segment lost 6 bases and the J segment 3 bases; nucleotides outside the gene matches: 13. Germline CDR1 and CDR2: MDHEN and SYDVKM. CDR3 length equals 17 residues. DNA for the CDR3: TGTGCCAGCAGGGGGAAGGACAGGGGGCTACTATTCTACGAGCAGTACTTC. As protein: CASRGKDRGLLFYEQYF. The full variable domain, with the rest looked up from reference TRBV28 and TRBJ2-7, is DVKVTQSSRYLVKRTGEKVFLECVQDMDHENMFWYRQDPGLGLRLIYFSYDVKMKEKGDIPEGYSVSREKKERFSLILESASTNQTSMYLCASRGKDRGLLFYEQYFGPGTRLTVT.

The CDR3 sequence is CASSTPTGRRDSPLHF. CDR3 in DNA: TGTGCCAGTAGTACCCCAACAGGGAGAAGAGATTCACCCCTCCACTTT. The chain carries TRBV19 and TRBJ1-6, with D possibly TRBD1 on 6 matching bases. The CDR3 has 16 amino acids. The germline V gene encodes CDR1 LNHDA and CDR2 SQIVND (reference sequence). Trimming stripped 4 bases from V and 8 bases from J, with 18 bases between.

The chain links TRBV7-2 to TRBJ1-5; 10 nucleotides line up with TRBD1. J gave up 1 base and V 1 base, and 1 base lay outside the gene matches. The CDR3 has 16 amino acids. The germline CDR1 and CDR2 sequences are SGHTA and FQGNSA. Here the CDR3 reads CASSLGGQGSNQPQHF. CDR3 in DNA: TGTGCCAGCAGCTTAGGGGGACAGGGGAGCAATCAGCCCCAGCATTTT. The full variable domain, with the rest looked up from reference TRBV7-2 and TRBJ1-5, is GAGVSQSPSNKVTEKGKDVELRCDPISGHTALYWYRQSLGQGLEFLIYFQGNSAPDKSGLPSDRFSAERTGGSVSTLTIQRTQQEDSAVYLCASSLGGQGSNQPQHFGDGTRLSIL.